This T cell receptor beta chain derives from a study of follicular helper T cells after annual influenza vaccination. Study at large: Sampling occurred days 0, 7 and 28 after each influenza vaccination. The study's findings and limits: Each annual vaccination recalled recurring oligoclonal ICOS+CD38+ cTfh clonotypes. Most later recoveries of Day 7 ICOS+CD38+ clones were ICOS-CD38- cTfh.

Time point meaning: 2015-2016 season, pre-vaccination. Each time point used about 35 to 100 mL of blood. This CDR3 spans 14 amino acids. V gave up 0 bases and J gave up 0 bases, with 3 bases separating them. Looked up from germline, CDR1 is SGHNT and CDR2 is YYREEE (reference sequence). Produced via immunoSEQ multiplex PCR; TCRdb's table is partial and in-frame only. The top ten clones hold approximately 2.2% of a sample with around 4,800 clones, about four fifths of them seen once. Points on this clone: Its antigen is currently unknown.

Sequencing used CXCR5+ CD38- circulating T follicular helper cells from blood, obtained on the day of influenza vaccination. Indicated subset: circulating Tfh, non-naive CD4+CXCR5+PD-1+ (ICOS+CD38+ or ICOS-CD38-). The rearrangement joins TRBV5-4 to TRBJ2-2, with D unclear. The origin of this receptor is an adult who received the influenza vaccine. CDR3 sequence (DNA): TGTGCCAGCAGCTTGGCCGCGAACACCGGGGAGCTGTTTTTT. Residues: CASSLAANTGELFF.